The entry that follows covers one TCR beta chain sequence. No antigen is known for it. This sample is drawn from a study of siplizumab effects on memory and regulatory T cells. The study's findings and limits: The study found that mappable alloreactive CD4+ clones averaged around 69% Treg-derived with siplizumab and approximately 27% in controls. Tregs that proliferated in siplizumab cultures did not have their suppressive function confirmed.

Assay used: immunoSEQ multiplex PCR; TCRdb lists only in-frame clones, some missing. Of under 150,000 clones in the sample, 90% to 95% are singletons; the top ten hold about 1.8%. Sequenced: non-Treg CD4+ T cells sorted from blood. The TCR sequence derives from a human donor in good health.

The CDR3 nucleotides are TGTGCCAGCAGCTTGGTCCCCGGTCCACCCTACGAGCAGTACTTC. This encodes CASSLVPGPPYEQYF. The V and J genes are TRBV5-6 and TRBJ2-7; no clear D gene. The V gene's germline CDR1 is SGHDT and CDR2 YYEEEE. Trimming cost V 0 bases and J 2 bases, with 12 bases left between them. This CDR3 is built from 15 residues.